This TCR beta chain was sequenced during a study of control samples from healthy donors and cancer patients. This CDR3 is built from 17 residues. Unmatched junction bases numbered 8, after V lost 1 base and J lost 7 bases. Germline-derived CDR1 and CDR2 are KGHDR and SFDVKD. Generated by immunoSEQ multiplex PCR, the TCRdb table keeps only in-frame clones and is missing some. The sample includes about 53,000 clones, around 90% of them seen just once. V usage is TRBV24-1 and J usage is TRBJ2-1; TRBD1 agrees at 11 bases. Sequencing was carried out using PBMCs. The TCR originated in a man aged 55 to 70 with head and neck cancer. CDR3 amino acids: CATSDFLGQGARNEQFF. CDR3 nucleotides: TGTGCCACCAGTGATTTTTTAGGACAGGGGGCTAGGAATGAGCAGTTCTTC.